This T cell receptor (beta chain) was retrieved from a study of cytomegalovirus exposure and HLA in healthy donors. The study's findings and limits: Rarity characterized most TCR sequences, yet some public TCRs appeared in many donors. According to a subsequent analysis, TCR clusters identified in the first cohort showed a tendency to co-occur across the roughly 120 validation repertoires. In vitro testing confirmed a few CMV-associated chains as specific for CMV antigens.

The CDR3 has 16 residues. J lost 3 bases, V lost 6 bases, and 7 bases had no gene match. Germline V gene lookup returns CDR1 SNHLY and CDR2 FYNNEI. Concerning this clone: Its specificity is unknown.

Assay: immunoSEQ multiplex PCR; the TCRdb copy retains only in-frame clones and omits some. Here the sample spans approximately 97,000 clones, 85% to 95% being singletons. The chain carries TRBV2 and TRBJ2-7; TRBD2 matches 14 bases. This clonotype was sampled from a woman between 18 and 30 years old in good health and CMV-seronegative. Sequenced sample: PBMCs. CDR3 sequence: CASRTLGTSGSYEQYF. CDR3 coding DNA: TGTGCCAGCAGAACGCTTGGGACTAGCGGGAGCTACGAGCAGTACTTC.